This is a list of T cell receptor beta chains from one sample in a study of cytomegalovirus exposure and HLA in healthy donors. Produced via immunoSEQ multiplex PCR; TCRdb's table is partial and in-frame only. This sample has 130,000 to 150,000 clones, with 64% found just once. The sequenced material came from PBMCs. Receptors were obtained from a woman in her 30s in good health and CMV-seropositive. Both conserved end residues are part of each CDR3. A D gene is named only where the DNA matches it firmly. Clone size, where shown, is once, few, many, or a class for clones that have expanded.

>13|TRBD1|TRBJ2-7|TRBV6-1|.
TGTGCCAGCGGGGGTCGACAGGGATACGAGCAGTACTTC
CASGGRQGYEQYF
>16|TRBD1|TRBJ1-2|TRBV14|.
TGTGCCAGCAGCCAAGATCGGGACAGGGACACCTATGGCTACACCTTC
CASSQDRDRDTYGYTF
>12|.|TRBJ2-1|TRBV7-3|.
TGTGCCAGCAGCTTATCGATCGGTGAGCAGTTCTTC
CASSLSIGEQFF
>18|TRBD2|TRBJ2-4|TRBV4-1|once
TGCGCCAGCAGCCCCAGGGTACTAGCGGGAGTAGCCAAAAACATTCAGTACTTC
CASSPRVLAGVAKNIQYF
>13|.|TRBJ2-7|TRBV5-6|.
TGTGCCAGCAGCTTGCAGGGCCCCTACGAGCAGTACTTC
CASSLQGPYEQYF
>15|TRBD2|TRBJ2-1|TRBV13|.
TGTGCCAGCAGCTCTAGACTAGCGGGAGGGGATGAGCAGTTCTTC
CASSSRLAGGDEQFF
>16|TRBD1|TRBJ1-5|TRBV10-3|.
TGTGCCATCAGTGAGGGGACAGGGGGCGGCAATCAGCCCCAGCATTTT
CAISEGTGGGNQPQHF
>14|.|TRBJ2-5|TRBV2|.
TGTGCCAGCAAAATTGACACAGACCAAGAGACCCAGTACTTC
CASKIDTDQETQYF
>15|TRBD1|TRBJ1-2|TRBV2|.
TGTGCCAGCAGGCCGGGACAGGGAAGGGGCTATGGCTACACCTTC
CASRPGQGRGYGYTF
>18|.|TRBJ1-4|TRBV5-6|many
TGTGCCAGCAGCTTTGGAGGTTCCGGAGTCGGGGGTTTTGAAAAACTGTTTTTT
CASSFGGSGVGGFEKLFF
>15|TRBD1|TRBJ2-3|TRBV6-4|.
TGTGCCAGCAGCGCCGAGGGACAGGGGGCAGATACGCAGTATTTT
CASSAEGQGADTQYF
>11|.|TRBJ2-7|TRBV6-5|few
TGTGCCAGCACCCGCGGCCGCGAGCAGTACTTC
CASTRGREQYF
>15|.|TRBJ2-5|TRBV6-5|.
TGTGCCAGCAGTTACTCGCGGGGGCGAGGAGAGACCCAGTACTTC
CASSYSRGRGETQYF
>13|.|TRBJ1-5|TRBV19|few
TGTGCCAGTAGTCGGGGTTTAGAGCAGCCCCAGCATTTT
CASSRGLEQPQHF
>13|.|TRBJ2-7|TRBV7-2|.
TGTGCCAGCAGCTCGACTAGATCCTACGAGCAGTACTTC
CASSSTRSYEQYF
>14|TRBD1|TRBJ1-5|TRBV7-8|.
TGTGCCAGCACCCAGGGGGCAGGGGGGCAGCCCCAGCATTTT
CASTQGAGGQPQHF
>16|TRBD2|TRBJ2-7|TRBV4-1|.
TGCGCCAGCACCTCCCTTCCTAGCGGAAACGTATACGAGCAGTACTTC
CASTSLPSGNVYEQYF
>14|.|TRBJ1-2|TRBV29-1|.
TGCAGCGTTGAAGACCGAGGGGGGGGCGGTGGCTACACCTTC
CSVEDRGGGGGYTF
>17|TRBD2|TRBJ2-5|TRBV9|.
TGTGCCAGCAGCGAGACACTACTAGCGGGGGGAGGAGAGACCCAGTACTTC
CASSETLLAGGGETQYF
>16|TRBD1|TRBJ2-1|TRBV10-1|.
TGCGCCAGCAGTGAGTCGAACAGGGGGGCTTACAATGAGCAGTTCTTC
CASSESNRGAYNEQFF
>13|.|TRBJ1-4|TRBV11-2|.
TGTGCCAGCAGCGCACAGCTCGATGAAAAACTGTTTTTT
CASSAQLDEKLFF
>16|TRBD1|TRBJ1-5|TRBV6-1|.
TGTGCCAGCAGTGAAACAGGGGGCCAGGGCAATCAGCCCCAGCATTTT
CASSETGGQGNQPQHF
>15|TRBD2|TRBJ2-3|TRBV7-2|.
TGTGCCAGCGGTTTAGCGGGACAACTCACAGATACGCAGTATTTT
CASGLAGQLTDTQYF
>13|.|TRBJ1-1|TRBV11-1|.
TGTGCCAGCAGCTTAGCGAGGCCCACTGAAGCTTTCTTT
CASSLARPTEAFF